The T cell receptor (beta chain) described here comes from a study of blood T cell repertoires in COVID-19. Study details: Samples came from the United States, Italy and Spain, spanning acute and convalescent COVID-19. Sample material is recorded as cDNA or gDNA derived from T cells, B-cell-depleted T cells, or PBMCs.

Per the authors' pipeline: Reference gene primer amplification yielded estimated nucleated cell counts. Profiling relied on immunoSEQ multiplex PCR, and the TCRdb table lists in-frame clones only, not all of them. The V and J calls and clone size are taken from that table; D and trimming were inferred from the DNA. The repertoire has about 64,000 clones, around 85% of them found once; the top ten carry more than 0.95%. From germline, CDR1 is SGHNT and CDR2 YYREEE (reference sequence). The CDR3 totals 18 residues. Trimming removed 4 bases from V and 6 bases from J; junction bases left unmatched: 16. The sequence was collected from a man aged 35-49 years with acute or convalescent COVID-19. The chain joins TRBV5-4 to TRBJ2-2, with TRBD1 matching over 9 bases. The sample comprised peripheral blood. The CDR3 reads CASSQTGKGQGPSGELFF. CDR3 nucleotide sequence: TGTGCCAGCAGCCAAACAGGGAAGGGACAGGGTCCCTCCGGGGAGCTGTTTTTT.